The next 25 T cell receptor beta chains were all read from a single sample in a study of blood T cell repertoires in COVID-19. Profiled with immunoSEQ multiplex PCR; TCRdb holds only in-frame clones, not every one. The sample lists around 100,000 clones; more than 75% were seen once. The sample taken for sequencing was peripheral blood. The receptors shown here come from a man aged 50-60 years with acute or convalescent COVID-19.

The chain links TRBV7-9 to TRBJ2-3; D is unclear. The V end lost 1 base, the J end lost 0 bases, and 5 bases lay between the germline ends. Germline CDR1 reads SEHNR; CDR2 reads FQNEAQ (reference sequence). The CDR3 spans 14 residues. In DNA, the CDR3 is TGTGCCAGCAGCTTAGTGGGCAGCACAGATACGCAGTATTTT. It yields the protein CASSLVGSTDTQYF.

The V call is TRBV5-4, the J call TRBJ1-5; 8 positions match TRBD1. This CDR3 has 13 amino acids. Per the germline V gene, CDR1 is SGHNT and CDR2 is YYREEE (reference sequence). The ends lost 4 bases at V and 5 bases at J; junction bases unmatched: 2. The CDR3 loop reads CASSADRDQPQHF. CDR3 bases: TGTGCCAGCAGCGCGGACAGGGATCAGCCCCAGCATTTT. Full variable domain (rest looked up from reference TRBV5-4 and TRBJ1-5): ETGVTQSPTHLIKTRGQQVTLRCSSQSGHNTVSWYQQALGQGPQFIFQYYREEENGRGNFPPRFSGLQFPNYSSELNVNALELDDSALYLCASSADRDQPQHFGDGTRLSIL.

The chain recombines TRBV2 with TRBJ1-1, with D perhaps matching TRBD1 (5 bases). V lost 6 bases and J lost 3, with 11 bases in between. Germline CDR1 and CDR2: SNHLY and FYNNEI. The CDR3 is 13 amino acids. The CDR3 protein is CASSGTGDTEAFF. The CDR3 DNA reads TGTGCCAGCAGCGGGACTGGGGACACTGAAGCTTTCTTT.

The CDR3 DNA follows: TGCAGCGTTGTAGGGACAGGGGAGTGGGAGCAGTACTTC. Its translation is CSVVGTGEWEQYF. The V and J genes are TRBV29-1 and TRBJ2-7, with 10 bases aligning to TRBD1. This CDR3 region has 13 residues. The germline gives CDR1 SQVTM, CDR2 ANQGSEA. The V and J ends lost 4 bases and 7 bases, in that order; junction bases with no gene match: 7.

The rearrangement links TRBV11-2 to TRBJ2-7; 13 bases match TRBD2. The J segment lost 3 bases and the V segment lost 2 bases, leaving 1 base of the junction unmatched. This CDR3 has 15 amino acids. Germline V lookup: CDR1 SGHAT, CDR2 FQNNGV. CDR3 nucleotide sequence: TGTGCCAGCAGCTTAAGGACTAGCGGGAGCTACGAGCAGTACTTC. Amino acids: CASSLRTSGSYEQYF.

This clone was seen just once. J is TRBJ2-5 and V is TRBV29-1; weak D call: TRBD2 (6 bases). This CDR3 contains 15 residues. V dropped 0 bases and J dropped 2 bases, with 13 bases sitting between them. CDR1 is SQVTM and CDR2 is ANQGSEA in the germline V gene. The chain's CDR3 is CSVEEGVGRQETQYF. In DNA form, the CDR3 reads TGCAGCGTTGAAGAAGGGGTCGGGAGACAAGAGACCCAGTACTTC.

The rearrangement uses TRBV24-1 and TRBJ2-3, with D possibly being TRBD1 (6 bases). Germline V gene lookup returns CDR1 KGHDR and CDR2 SFDVKD. The CDR3 has 16 amino acids. V lost 5 bases, J lost 2 bases, and 16 bases lay in between. The CDR3 DNA is TGTGCCACCAGTGGCCTAACGACAGGAGACACAGATACGCAGTATTTT. It is translated as CATSGLTTGDTDTQYF.

The chain carries TRBV25-1 and TRBJ1-1, with D maybe TRBD1 (6 bases). CDR1 and CDR2 from the germline V gene are MGHDK and SYGVNS. This CDR3 is built from 15 residues. V gave up 3 bases and J gave up 4 bases, with 15 bases separating them. The CDR3 DNA reads as TGTGCCAGCAGTGACCCCCAGGGGATTGGCACTGAAGCTTTCTTT. Translation gives CASSDPQGIGTEAFF.

The chain uses TRBV23-1 and TRBJ2-2; D is ambiguous. TRBV23-1 is an open reading frame whose function is uncertain. The CDR3 totals 12 residues. V dropped 4 bases and J dropped 7 bases, with 7 bases sitting between them. CDR3 protein: CASSLLVGELFF. DNA for the CDR3: TGCGCCAGCAGTCTCTTAGTCGGGGAGCTGTTTTTT.

This clone showed up just once. The genes are TRBV7-6 and TRBJ1-6; TRBD1 matches at 11 bases. V was pared by 5 bases and J by 9 bases, with 6 bases of the junction left unmatched. Germline V lookup: CDR1 SGHVS, CDR2 FNYEAQ. The CDR3 loop spans 15 amino acids. The CDR3 loop reads CASSPSGTGGSPLHF. The CDR3 DNA sequence: TGTGCCAGCAGCCCCTCGGGGACAGGGGGTTCACCCCTCCACTTT.

The chain is built from TRBV5-1 and TRBJ2-7; 16 bases line up with TRBD2. Germline CDR1 SGHRS, CDR2 YFSETQ. The V gene end was trimmed by 4 bases and the J gene end by 0 bases; junction bases not matched to a gene: 7. The CDR3 extends over 18 amino acids. CDR3 sequence: CASSPGLAGGRSSYEQYF. The CDR3 DNA reads TGCGCCAGCAGCCCGGGACTAGCGGGAGGGCGGAGCTCCTACGAGCAGTACTTC.

The CDR3 is CATSDSRSNQPQHF. In DNA, the CDR3 is TGTGCCACCAGTGATTCACGGAGCAATCAGCCCCAGCATTTT. The chain employs TRBV24-1 and TRBJ1-5; D unclear. Germline CDR1 and CDR2: KGHDR and SFDVKD. Trimming removed 2 bases at V and 1 base at J, with 5 bases between. The CDR3 has 14 residues.

The chain uses TRBV6-5 and TRBJ1-6; perhaps TRBD1 as D (6 bases). Germline CDR1 MNHEY, CDR2 SVGAGI. Trimming removed 0 bases at V and 6 bases at J, with 12 bases between. The CDR3 loop spans 16 amino acids. CDR3 in amino acids: CASSYSAGASNSPLHF. In DNA form, the CDR3 reads TGTGCCAGCAGTTACTCAGCAGGGGCTAGTAATTCACCCCTCCACTTT.

This chain joins TRBV4-2 and TRBJ2-3, with D maybe TRBD1 (6 bases). V lost 4 bases and J lost 1, with 27 bases in between. Germline CDR1 and CDR2: LGHNA and YNFKEQ. The CDR3 covers 20 residues. The CDR3 sequence: CASSPQGWAELLQGTDTQYF. The CDR3 DNA sequence: TGTGCCAGCAGCCCCCAGGGGTGGGCGGAACTACTTCAGGGCACAGATACGCAGTATTTT.

V and J are TRBV5-1 and TRBJ1-1; D is unclear. Germline V gene sequence: CDR1 SGHRS, CDR2 YFSETQ. Trimming stripped 0 bases from V and 4 bases from J, with 10 bases between. This CDR3 has 14 amino acids. The CDR3 region is CASSLVPKSTEAFF. The CDR3 bases are TGCGCCAGCAGCTTGGTCCCCAAGAGCACTGAAGCTTTCTTT. The complete variable domain, with remaining parts taken from reference TRBV5-1 and TRBJ1-1, reads KAGVTQTPRYLIKTRGQQVTLSCSPISGHRSVSWYQQTPGQGLQFLFEYFSETQRNKGNFPGRFSGRQFSNSRSEMNVSTLELGDSALYLCASSLVPKSTEAFFGQGTRLTVV.

J is TRBJ1-2 and V is TRBV5-6; D gene uncertain. The CDR3 has 14 residues. Between the trimmed V and J ends, which lost 3 bases and 7 bases, there was a span of 16 bases. Germline V CDR1 and CDR2: SGHDT, YYEEEE. In DNA, the CDR3 is TGTGCCAGCAGCTCCGGACGGGGAGGAGGTGGCTACACCTTC. Amino acid sequence: CASSSGRGGGGYTF.

For the CDR3, the DNA is TGTGCCAGCAAATCGCGGCAGGGCGATAATTCACCCCTCCACTTT. It codes for CASKSRQGDNSPLHF. V gene TRBV7-6 combines with J gene TRBJ1-6; TRBD1 might be the D (5 bases). Germline V gene data show CDR1 as SGHVS and CDR2 as FNYEAQ. The CDR3 spans 15 residues. Trimming cost V 7 bases and J 5 bases, with 15 bases left between them.

This clone has more than one count but fewer than ten. The chain links TRBV24-1 to TRBJ2-3, with TRBD1 as a possible D gene (5 bases). Germline V lookup: CDR1 KGHDR, CDR2 SFDVKD. Trimming removed 7 bases from V and 2 bases from J, with 9 bases in between. The CDR3 runs to 13 residues. The CDR3 DNA follows: TGTGCCACCAGCTCTGGGGCCACAGATACGCAGTATTTT. It translates to CATSSGATDTQYF.

This clone was seen a handful of times. For the CDR3, the DNA is TGTGCCAGCAGCAAGGGACAACTTTATAGCAATCAGCCCCAGCATTTT. Its translation: CASSKGQLYSNQPQHF. The V call is TRBV5-6, the J call TRBJ1-5, with D possibly TRBD1 on 6 matching bases. The CDR3 extends over 16 amino acids. Trimming shortened V by 4 bases and J by 0 bases, and 14 bases separated the two germline ends. Per the germline V gene, CDR1 is SGHDT and CDR2 is YYEEEE.

In DNA, the CDR3 is TGCAGCGTCCCCGGACTAGCGGGAGGCGGACGGACTAATGAGCAGTTCTTC. It specifies CSVPGLAGGGRTNEQFF. The V and J genes are TRBV29-1 and TRBJ2-1, with 14 nucleotides matching TRBD2. This CDR3 has 17 amino acids. CDR1 SQVTM and CDR2 ANQGSEA come from the germline V gene. V lost 6 bases to trimming and J lost 7 bases; unmatched junction nucleotides: 14.

Only one count was recorded for this clone. The chain recombines TRBV27 with TRBJ1-2; TRBD1 matches at 11 bases. Germline V gene lookup returns CDR1 MNHEY and CDR2 SMNVEV (reference sequence). V was pared by 9 bases and J by 7 bases, with 16 bases of the junction left unmatched. This CDR3 contains 16 residues. CDR3 loop: CARIVDRGRLFSGYTF. CDR3 DNA sequence: TGTGCCAGGATAGTGGACAGGGGGCGGTTATTCTCTGGCTACACCTTC.

Note on this clone: Within the sample, other DNA sequences also encode this same CDR3. The genes are TRBV5-1 and TRBJ2-7; D is perhaps TRBD2 (6 bases). CDR1 and CDR2 from the germline V gene are SGHRS and YFSETQ. V gave up 0 bases and J gave up 0 bases, with 10 bases separating them. The CDR3 is 15 residues long. CDR3 in amino acids: CASSLAGGSSYEQYF. CDR3 nucleotides: TGCGCCAGCAGCTTGGCTGGGGGGTCCTCCTACGAGCAGTACTTC.

The chain couples TRBV15 to TRBJ2-5, with D possibly being TRBD2 (6 bases). Per germline, CDR1 LNHNV and CDR2 YYDKDF (reference sequence). This CDR3 region has 15 residues. V gave up 1 base and J gave up 1 base, with 10 bases separating them. CDR3 DNA: TGTGCCACCAGCAGAGTTGCGGGGATCCAAGAGACCCAGTACTTC. It yields the protein CATSRVAGIQETQYF.

This clone was observed a single time. V is TRBV2 and J is TRBJ2-1; 8 nucleotides match TRBD2. The CDR3 totals 15 residues. V lost 8 bases and J lost 8; bases outside the gene matches: 14. Germline CDR1 SNHLY, CDR2 FYNNEI. CDR3 DNA sequence: TGTGCCAGCGGAAAGCGGGAGCCCCTGACGGATGAGCAGTTCTTC. Its translation is CASGKREPLTDEQFF.

This chain connects TRBV9 to TRBJ2-1; D possibly corresponds to TRBD1 (5 bases). The CDR3 spans 17 residues. The germline V and J ends were trimmed by 4 bases and 5 bases, with 22 bases remaining between them. CDR1 SGDLS and CDR2 YYNGEE come from the germline V gene. In nucleotides, the CDR3 is TGTGCCAGCAGCCCCCGGAAGGGAATATGGACACACAATGAGCAGTTCTTC. This translates into CASSPRKGIWTHNEQFF. Combining the CDR3 with reference TRBV9 and TRBJ2-1 gives the whole variable domain DSGVTQTPKHLITATGQRVTLRCSPRSGDLSVYWYQQSLDQGLQFLIQYYNGEERAKGNILERFSAQQFPDLHSELNLSSLELGDSALYFCASSPRKGIWTHNEQFFGPGTRLTVL.